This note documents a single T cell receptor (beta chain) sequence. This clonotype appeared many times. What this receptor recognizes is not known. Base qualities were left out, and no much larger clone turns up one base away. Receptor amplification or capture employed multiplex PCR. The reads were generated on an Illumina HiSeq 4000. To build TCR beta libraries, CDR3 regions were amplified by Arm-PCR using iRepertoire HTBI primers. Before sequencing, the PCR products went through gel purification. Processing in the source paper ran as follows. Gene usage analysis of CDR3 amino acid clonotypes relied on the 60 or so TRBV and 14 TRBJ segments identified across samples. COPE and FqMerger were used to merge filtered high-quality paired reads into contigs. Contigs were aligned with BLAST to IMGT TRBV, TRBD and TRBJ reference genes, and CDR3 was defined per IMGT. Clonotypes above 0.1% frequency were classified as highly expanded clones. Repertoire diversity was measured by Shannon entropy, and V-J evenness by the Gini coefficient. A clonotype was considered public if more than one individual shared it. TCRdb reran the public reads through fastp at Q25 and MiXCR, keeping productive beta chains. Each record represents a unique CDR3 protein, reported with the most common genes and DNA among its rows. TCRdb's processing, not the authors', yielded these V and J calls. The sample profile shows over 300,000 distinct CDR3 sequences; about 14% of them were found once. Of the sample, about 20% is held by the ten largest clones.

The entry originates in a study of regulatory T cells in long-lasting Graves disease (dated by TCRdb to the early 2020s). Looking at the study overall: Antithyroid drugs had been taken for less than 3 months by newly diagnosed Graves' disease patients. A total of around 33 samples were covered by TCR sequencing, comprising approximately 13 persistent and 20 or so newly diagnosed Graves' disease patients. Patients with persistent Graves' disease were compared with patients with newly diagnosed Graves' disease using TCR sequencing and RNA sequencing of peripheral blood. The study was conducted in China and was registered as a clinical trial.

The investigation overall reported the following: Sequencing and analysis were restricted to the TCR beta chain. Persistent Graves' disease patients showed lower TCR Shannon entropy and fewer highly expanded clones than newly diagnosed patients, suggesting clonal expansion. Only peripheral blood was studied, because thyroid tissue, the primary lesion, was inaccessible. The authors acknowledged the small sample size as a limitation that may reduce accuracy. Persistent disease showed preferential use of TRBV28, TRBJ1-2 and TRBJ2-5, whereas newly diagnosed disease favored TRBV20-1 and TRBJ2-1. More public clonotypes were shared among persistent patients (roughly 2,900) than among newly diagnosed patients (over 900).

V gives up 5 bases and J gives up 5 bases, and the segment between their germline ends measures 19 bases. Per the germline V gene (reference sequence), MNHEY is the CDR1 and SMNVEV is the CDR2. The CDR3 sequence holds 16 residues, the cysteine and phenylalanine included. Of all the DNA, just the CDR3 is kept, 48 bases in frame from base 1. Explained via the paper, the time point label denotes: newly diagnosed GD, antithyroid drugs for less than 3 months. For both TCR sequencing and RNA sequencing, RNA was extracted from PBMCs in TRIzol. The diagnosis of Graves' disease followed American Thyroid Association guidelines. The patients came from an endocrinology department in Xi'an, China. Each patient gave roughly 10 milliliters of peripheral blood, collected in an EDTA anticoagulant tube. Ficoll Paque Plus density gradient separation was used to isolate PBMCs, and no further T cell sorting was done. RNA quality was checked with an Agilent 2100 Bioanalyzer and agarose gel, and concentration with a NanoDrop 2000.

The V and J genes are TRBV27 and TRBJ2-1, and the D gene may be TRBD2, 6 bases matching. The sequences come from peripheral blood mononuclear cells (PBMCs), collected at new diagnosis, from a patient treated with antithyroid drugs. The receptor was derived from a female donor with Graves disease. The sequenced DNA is TGTGCCAGCAGTCACCCGAGGGACTTACCGAACAATGAGCAGTTCTTC. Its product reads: CASSHPRDLPNNEQFF.